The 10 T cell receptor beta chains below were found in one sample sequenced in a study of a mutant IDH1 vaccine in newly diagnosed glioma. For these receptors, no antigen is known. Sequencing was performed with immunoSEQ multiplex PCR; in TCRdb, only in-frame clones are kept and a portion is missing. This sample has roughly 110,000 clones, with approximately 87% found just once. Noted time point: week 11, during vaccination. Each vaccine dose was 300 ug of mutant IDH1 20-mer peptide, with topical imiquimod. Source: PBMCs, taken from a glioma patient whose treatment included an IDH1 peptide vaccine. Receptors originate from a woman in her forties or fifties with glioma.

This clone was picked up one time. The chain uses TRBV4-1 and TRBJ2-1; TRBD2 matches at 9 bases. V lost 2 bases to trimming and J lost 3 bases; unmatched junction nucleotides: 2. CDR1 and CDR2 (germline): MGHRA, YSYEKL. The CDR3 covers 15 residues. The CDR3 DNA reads TGCGCCAGCAGCCAACGACTAGCGGACTACAATGAGCAGTTCTTC. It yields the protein CASSQRLADYNEQFF.

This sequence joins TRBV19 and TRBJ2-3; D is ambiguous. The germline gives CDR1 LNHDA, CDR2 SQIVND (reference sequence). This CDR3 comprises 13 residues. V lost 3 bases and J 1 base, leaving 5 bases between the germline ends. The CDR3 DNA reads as TGTGCCAGTAGTATTGGCGGCACAGATACGCAGTATTTT. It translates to CASSIGGTDTQYF.

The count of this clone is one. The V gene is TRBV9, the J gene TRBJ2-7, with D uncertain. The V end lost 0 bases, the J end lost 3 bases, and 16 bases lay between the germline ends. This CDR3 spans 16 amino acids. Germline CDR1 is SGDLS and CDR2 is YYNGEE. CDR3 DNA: TGTGCCAGCAGCGTAGGGGTTGGGTCGAAGGGCTACGAGCAGTACTTC. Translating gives CASSVGVGSKGYEQYF.

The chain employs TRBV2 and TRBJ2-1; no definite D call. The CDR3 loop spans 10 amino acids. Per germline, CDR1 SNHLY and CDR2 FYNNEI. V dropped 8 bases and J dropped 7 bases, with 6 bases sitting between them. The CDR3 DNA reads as TGTGCCAGCGAGAGGAATGAGCAGTTCTTC. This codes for CASERNEQFF.

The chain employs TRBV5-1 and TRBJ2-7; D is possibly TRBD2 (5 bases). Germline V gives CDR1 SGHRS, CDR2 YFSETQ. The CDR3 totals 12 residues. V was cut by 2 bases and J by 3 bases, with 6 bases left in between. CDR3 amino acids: CASSLGGYEQYF. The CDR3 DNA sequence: TGCGCCAGCAGCTTAGGAGGCTACGAGCAGTACTTC.

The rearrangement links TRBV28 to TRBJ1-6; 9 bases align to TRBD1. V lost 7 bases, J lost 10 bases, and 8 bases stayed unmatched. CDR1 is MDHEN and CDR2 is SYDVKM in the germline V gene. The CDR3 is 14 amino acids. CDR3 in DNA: TGTGCCAGCACCCTGGGACAGGGAGTATCACCCCTCCACTTT. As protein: CASTLGQGVSPLHF.

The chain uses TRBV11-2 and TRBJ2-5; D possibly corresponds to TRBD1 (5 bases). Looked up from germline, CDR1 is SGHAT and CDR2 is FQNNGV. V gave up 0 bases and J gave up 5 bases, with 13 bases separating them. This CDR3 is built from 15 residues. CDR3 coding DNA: TGTGCCAGCAGCTTAGACAGGGTGGGTGGGGAGACCCAGTACTTC. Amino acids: CASSLDRVGGETQYF.

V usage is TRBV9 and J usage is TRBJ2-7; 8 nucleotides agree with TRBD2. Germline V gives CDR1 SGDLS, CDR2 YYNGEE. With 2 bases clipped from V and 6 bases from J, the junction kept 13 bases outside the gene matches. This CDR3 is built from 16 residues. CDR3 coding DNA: TGTGCCAGCAGCGTCAGCGGGAGCGCAGAAGACAGCGAGCAGTACTTC. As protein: CASSVSGSAEDSEQYF.

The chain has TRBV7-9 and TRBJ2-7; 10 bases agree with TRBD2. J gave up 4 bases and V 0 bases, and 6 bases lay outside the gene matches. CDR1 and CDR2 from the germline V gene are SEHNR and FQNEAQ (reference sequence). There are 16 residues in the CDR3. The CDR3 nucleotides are TGTGCCAGCAGCTTAGCCCAGTTAGCGGGAGGTTACGAGCAGTACTTC. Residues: CASSLAQLAGGYEQYF.

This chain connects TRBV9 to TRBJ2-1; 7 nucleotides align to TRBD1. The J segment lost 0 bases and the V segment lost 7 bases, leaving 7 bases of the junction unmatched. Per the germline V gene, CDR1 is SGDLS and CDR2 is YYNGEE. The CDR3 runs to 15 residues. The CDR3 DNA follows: TGTGCCAGCGGGACAGCCGTTCGCTCCTACAATGAGCAGTTCTTC. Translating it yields CASGTAVRSYNEQFF.